These T cell receptor beta chains were read from a single sample in a study of regulatory T cells in long-lasting Graves disease. TCRdb used MiXCR to reprocess the multiplex PCR reads, holding one entry per CDR3 protein. The sample has around 360,000 distinct CDR3 sequences, 15% to 20% seen once; the top ten hold around 20%. In addition, the sample was reused for a study of T cells in Graves' hyperthyroidism and ophthalmopathy.

This specimen was peripheral blood mononuclear cells (PBMCs), taken at new diagnosis, from a patient treated with antithyroid drugs. All receptors come from a woman aged 18-29 years with Graves disease. The CDR3 runs from the conserved cysteine through the conserved F or W. D genes are given only for firm matches. Size is stated for part of the rows, as once, few or many counts, or as a class when the clone is expanded.

size: many; V: TRBV3-1; J: TRBJ2-5; D: TRBD2; CDR3: CASSRRGEAVETQYF; DNA: TGTGCCAGCAGCCGTCGGGGGGAGGCTGTGGAGACCCAGTACTTC
size: few; V: TRBV29-1; J: TRBJ2-3; D: NA; CDR3: CSVEDSSATDPNTQYF; DNA: TGCAGCGTTGAAGATTCGTCTGCGACAGACCCCAATACGCAGTATTTT
size: many; V: TRBV29-1; J: TRBJ2-1; D: NA; CDR3: CSVRKAYNEQFF; DNA: TGCAGCGTTCGAAAGGCCTACAATGAGCAGTTCTTC
size: NA; V: TRBV24-1; J: TRBJ2-7; D: TRBD1; CDR3: CATSDSKRGTGVYEQYF; DNA: TGTGCCACCAGTGACTCGAAGCGAGGGACAGGAGTGTACGAGCAGTACTTC
size: many; V: TRBV3-1; J: TRBJ2-7; D: NA; CDR3: CASSQGVAGIYEQYF; DNA: TGTGCCAGCAGCCAAGGCGTGGCGGGGATCTACGAGCAGTACTTC
size: NA; V: TRBV6-2/TRBV6-3; J: TRBJ1-5; D: TRBD1; CDR3: CASRKTGVSNQPQHF; DNA: TGTGCCAGCAGAAAGACAGGGGTCAGCAATCAGCCCCAGCATTTT
size: once; V: TRBV24-1; J: TRBJ2-7; D: NA; CDR3: CALTTDSYEQYF; DNA: TGTGCCCTAACGACAGACTCCTACGAGCAGTACTTC
size: many; V: TRBV6-1; J: TRBJ2-7; D: TRBD1; CDR3: CASSDLRQGSWEQYF; DNA: TGTGCCAGCAGTGACCTTCGACAGGGATCATGGGAGCAGTACTTC
size: many; V: TRBV24-1; J: TRBJ1-2; D: NA; CDR3: CATSDRQVNGYTF; DNA: TGTGCCACCAGTGACAGACAGGTGAATGGCTACACCTTC
size: NA; V: TRBV4-2; J: TRBJ2-1; D: NA; CDR3: CASSQDYLNSYNEQFF; DNA: TGTGCCAGCAGCCAAGATTATCTTAACTCCTACAATGAGCAGTTCTTC
size: NA; V: TRBV29-1; J: TRBJ1-2; D: NA; CDR3: CSVGGARDYGYTF; DNA: TGCAGCGTGGGGGGCGCTCGGGACTATGGCTACACCTTC
size: once; V: TRBV10-3; J: TRBJ1-1; D: TRBD1; CDR3: CAISGSQGQGATEAFF; DNA: TGTGCCATCAGTGGTTCCCAGGGACAGGGCGCGACTGAAGCTTTCTTT
size: many; V: TRBV7-9; J: TRBJ2-1; D: NA; CDR3: CAIKGTRNEQFF; DNA: TGTGCCATAAAGGGTACTAGGAACGAGCAGTTCTTC
size: many; V: TRBV2; J: TRBJ2-7; D: TRBD2; CDR3: CASSPTGPSGVRAYEQYF; DNA: TGTGCCAGCAGTCCCACCGGGCCTAGCGGGGTTCGAGCCTACGAGCAGTACTTC
size: few; V: TRBV5-6; J: TRBJ2-2; D: NA; CDR3: CASSLLIYSGTGIRRDVPGELFF; DNA: TGTGCCAGCAGCTTGTTAATCTATAGCGGGACAGGGATCAGGCGGGACGTGCCCGGGGAGCTGTTTTTT
size: few; V: TRBV19; J: TRBJ1-5; D: NA; CDR3: CASTGAGSNQPQHF; DNA: TGTGCCAGTACCGGGGCTGGTAGCAATCAGCCCCAGCATTTT
size: many; V: TRBV20-1; J: TRBJ2-1; D: TRBD2; CDR3: CSARVSGGTKRFF; DNA: TGCAGTGCTAGAGTCTCGGGGGGGACTAAGCGGTTCTTC
size: few; V: TRBV4-1; J: TRBJ2-5; D: TRBD1; CDR3: CASSQAGGTQYF; DNA: TGCGCCAGCAGCCAAGCAGGGGGGACCCAGTACTTC
size: many; V: TRBV11-2; J: TRBJ2-1; D: NA; CDR3: CASSLVQYNEQFF; DNA: TGTGCCAGCAGCTTAGTACAGTACAATGAGCAGTTCTTC
size: many; V: TRBV28; J: TRBJ2-3; D: TRBD2; CDR3: CASSFGGVRADTQYF; DNA: TGTGCCAGCAGTTTCGGGGGGGTCCGGGCAGATACGCAGTATTTT
size: many; V: TRBV10-3; J: TRBJ2-7; D: TRBD1; CDR3: CAISQQGLSYEQYF; DNA: TGTGCCATCAGTCAACAGGGGCTCTCCTACGAGCAGTACTTC
size: many; V: TRBV18; J: TRBJ1-1; D: NA; CDR3: CASSQGPGTEAFF; DNA: TGTGCCAGCTCACAGGGTCCCGGAACTGAAGCTTTCTTT
size: many; V: TRBV5-1; J: TRBJ1-1; D: NA; CDR3: CASSLGRNMNTEAFF; DNA: TGCGCCAGCAGCTTGGGCCGAAACATGAACACTGAAGCTTTCTTT
size: NA; V: TRBV7-7; J: TRBJ2-1; D: TRBD2; CDR3: CASSFRTSAYNEQFF; DNA: TGTGCTAGCAGCTTTCGGACTAGCGCCTACAATGAGCAGTTCTTC
size: NA; V: TRBV20-1; J: TRBJ2-1; D: TRBD2; CDR3: CSARDLRTSYNEQFF; DNA: TGCAGTGCTAGAGATCTACGGACTAGCTACAATGAGCAGTTCTTC
size: many; V: TRBV28; J: TRBJ1-1; D: TRBD1; CDR3: CASKDRGDTEAFF; DNA: TGTGCCAGCAAAGACAGGGGGGACACTGAAGCTTTCTTT
size: many; V: TRBV20-1; J: TRBJ2-7; D: NA; CDR3: CSASQGGSPYEQYF; DNA: TGCAGTGCTAGTCAAGGCGGTTCGCCCTACGAGCAGTACTTC
size: NA; V: TRBV7-3; J: TRBJ2-1; D: TRBD2; CDR3: CASSPGLAGMNEQFF; DNA: TGTGCCAGCAGCCCCGGGCTAGCGGGTATGAATGAGCAGTTCTTC
size: few; V: TRBV19; J: TRBJ2-1; D: TRBD2; CDR3: CASSIPPGGEQFF; DNA: TGTGCCAGTAGTATACCTCCGGGGGGTGAGCAGTTCTTC
size: many; V: TRBV5-1; J: TRBJ2-3; D: NA; CDR3: CASSFQKRDFTTDTQYF; DNA: TGCGCCAGCAGCTTCCAAAAACGGGACTTTACCACAGATACGCAGTATTTT
size: many; V: TRBV5-1; J: TRBJ1-2; D: NA; CDR3: CASSYKSGYGYTF; DNA: TGCGCCAGCAGCTACAAGTCTGGGTATGGCTACACCTTC
size: NA; V: TRBV14; J: TRBJ2-3; D: TRBD2; CDR3: CASSHPGLGTYTQYF; DNA: TGTGCCAGCAGCCACCCGGGACTAGGCACATATACGCAGTATTTT
size: many; V: TRBV20-1; J: TRBJ1-5; D: TRBD1; CDR3: CSASPGTGLQPQHF; DNA: TGCAGTGCTAGCCCTGGGACAGGTCTTCAGCCCCAGCATTTT
size: many; V: TRBV30; J: TRBJ1-4; D: TRBD1; CDR3: CAWSHRARGTEKLFF; DNA: TGTGCCTGGAGCCACCGGGCCAGGGGGACTGAAAAACTGTTTTTT
size: many; V: TRBV5-6; J: TRBJ2-1; D: NA; CDR3: CASSLGPSPYNEQFF; DNA: TGTGCCAGCAGCTTGGGTCCGAGCCCCTACAATGAGCAGTTCTTC
size: many; V: TRBV20-1; J: TRBJ2-3; D: TRBD2; CDR3: CSARLIGPSGGSDTQYF; DNA: TGCAGTGCTAGACTAATCGGGCCTAGCGGGGGGTCAGATACGCAGTATTTT